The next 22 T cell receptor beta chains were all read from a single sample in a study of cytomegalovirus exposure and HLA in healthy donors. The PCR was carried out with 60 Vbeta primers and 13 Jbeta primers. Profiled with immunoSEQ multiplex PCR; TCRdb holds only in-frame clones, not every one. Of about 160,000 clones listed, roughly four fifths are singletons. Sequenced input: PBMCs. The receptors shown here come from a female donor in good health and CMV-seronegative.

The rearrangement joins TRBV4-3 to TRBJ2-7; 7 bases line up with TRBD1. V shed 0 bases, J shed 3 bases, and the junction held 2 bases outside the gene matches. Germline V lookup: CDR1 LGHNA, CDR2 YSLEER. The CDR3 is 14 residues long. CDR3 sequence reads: CASSQDRTGYEQYF. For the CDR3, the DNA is TGCGCCAGCAGCCAAGATAGGACAGGCTACGAGCAGTACTTC.

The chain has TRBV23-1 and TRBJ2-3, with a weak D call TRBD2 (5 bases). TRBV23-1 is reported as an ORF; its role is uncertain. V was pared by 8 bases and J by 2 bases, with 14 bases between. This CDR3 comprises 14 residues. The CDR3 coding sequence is TGCGCCAGCCCGGGAACCGCTGCCACAGATACGCAGTATTTT. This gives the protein CASPGTAATDTQYF.

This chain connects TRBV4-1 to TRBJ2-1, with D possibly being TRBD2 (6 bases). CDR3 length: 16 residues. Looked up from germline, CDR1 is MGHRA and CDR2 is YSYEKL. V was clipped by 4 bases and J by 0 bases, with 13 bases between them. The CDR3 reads CASSPHLASSYNEQFF. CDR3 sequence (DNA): TGCGCCAGCAGCCCACACCTAGCGAGCTCCTACAATGAGCAGTTCTTC.

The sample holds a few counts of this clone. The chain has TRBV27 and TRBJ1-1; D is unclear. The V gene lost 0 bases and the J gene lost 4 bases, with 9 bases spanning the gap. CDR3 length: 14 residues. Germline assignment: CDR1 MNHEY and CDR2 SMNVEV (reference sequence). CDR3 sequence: CASSLSSRGTEAFF. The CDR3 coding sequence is TGTGCCAGCAGTTTATCGAGTCGGGGCACTGAAGCTTTCTTT.

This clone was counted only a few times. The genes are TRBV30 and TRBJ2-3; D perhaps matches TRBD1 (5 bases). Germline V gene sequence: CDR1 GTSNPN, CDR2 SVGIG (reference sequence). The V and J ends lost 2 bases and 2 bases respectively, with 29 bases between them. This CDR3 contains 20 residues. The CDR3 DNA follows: TGTGCCTGGAGTCCCGTTGGGGTGGAGAGGCAGGGCTCCTTCACAGATACGCAGTATTTT. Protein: CAWSPVGVERQGSFTDTQYF.

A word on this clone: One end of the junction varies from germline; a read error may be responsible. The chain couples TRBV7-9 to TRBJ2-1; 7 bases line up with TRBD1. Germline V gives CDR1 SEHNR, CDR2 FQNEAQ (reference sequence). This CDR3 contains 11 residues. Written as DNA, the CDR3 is TGTGCCAGCAGCGTCCAAGGGGGCGAGGTCTTC. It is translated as CASSVQGGEVF.

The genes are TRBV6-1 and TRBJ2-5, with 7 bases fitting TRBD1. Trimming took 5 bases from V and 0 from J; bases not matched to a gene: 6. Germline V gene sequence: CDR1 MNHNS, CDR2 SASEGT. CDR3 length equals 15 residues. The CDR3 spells CASSRTTGNQETQYF. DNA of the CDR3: TGTGCCAGCAGTAGAACGACAGGGAACCAAGAGACCCAGTACTTC.

The CDR3 region is CAWSVSPFGGGGELFF. The CDR3 DNA is TGTGCCTGGAGTGTAAGCCCCTTTGGCGGGGGCGGGGAGCTGTTTTTT. This chain joins TRBV30 and TRBJ2-2, with 7 nucleotides matching TRBD2. Germline CDR1 GTSNPN, CDR2 SVGIG (reference sequence). After removal of 0 bases from V and 7 bases from J, the junction contained 11 bases not matched to a gene. This CDR3 contains 16 residues. The full variable domain, with the rest looked up from reference TRBV30 and TRBJ2-2, is SQTIHQWPATLVQPVGSPLSLECTVEGTSNPNLYWYRQAAGRGLQLLFYSVGIGQISSEVPQNLSASRPQDRQFILSSKKLLLSDSGFYLCAWSVSPFGGGGELFFGEGSRLTVL.

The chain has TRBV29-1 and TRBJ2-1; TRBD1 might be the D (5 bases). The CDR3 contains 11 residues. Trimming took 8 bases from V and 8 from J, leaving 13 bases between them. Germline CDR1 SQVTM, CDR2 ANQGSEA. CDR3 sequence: CSCQGDDEQFF. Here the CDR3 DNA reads TGCAGCTGCCAGGGCGACGATGAGCAGTTCTTC.

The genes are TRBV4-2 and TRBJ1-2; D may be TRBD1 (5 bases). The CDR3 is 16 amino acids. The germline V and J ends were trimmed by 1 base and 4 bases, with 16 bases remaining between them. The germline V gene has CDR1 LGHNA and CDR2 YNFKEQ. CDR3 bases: TGTGCCAGCAGCCAAGGGTCGGGGGAAGGAAGCTATGGCTACACCTTC. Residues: CASSQGSGEGSYGYTF.

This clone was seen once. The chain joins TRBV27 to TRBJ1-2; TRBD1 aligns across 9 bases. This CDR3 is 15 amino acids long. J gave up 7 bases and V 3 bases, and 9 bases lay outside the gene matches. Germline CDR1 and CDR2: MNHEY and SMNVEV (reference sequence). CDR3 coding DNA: TGTGCCAGCAGTTTTTCCGGGACAGGGAAACTTGGCTACACCTTC. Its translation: CASSFSGTGKLGYTF.

CDR3 DNA sequence: TGTGCCAGCAGCACAGCGGGGGGAAGCGAGCAGTTCTTC. It translates to CASSTAGGSEQFF. This chain links TRBV11-2 with TRBJ2-1; 9 positions match TRBD2. The CDR3 spans 13 residues. Germline loops: CDR1 SGHAT, CDR2 FQNNGV. With 5 bases clipped from V and 10 bases from J, the junction kept 6 bases outside the gene matches. The complete variable domain, with remaining parts taken from reference TRBV11-2 and TRBJ2-1, reads EAGVAQSPRYKIIEKRQSVAFWCNPISGHATLYWYQQILGQGPKLLIQFQNNGVVDDSQLPKDRFSAERLKGVDSTLKIQPAKLEDSAVYLCASSTAGGSEQFFGPGTRLTVL.

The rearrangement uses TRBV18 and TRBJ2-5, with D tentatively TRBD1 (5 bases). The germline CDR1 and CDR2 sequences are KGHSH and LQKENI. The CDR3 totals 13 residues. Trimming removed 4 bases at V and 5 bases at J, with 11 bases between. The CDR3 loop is CASSQSGMETQYF. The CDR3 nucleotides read TGTGCCAGCTCACAGTCAGGGATGGAGACCCAGTACTTC.

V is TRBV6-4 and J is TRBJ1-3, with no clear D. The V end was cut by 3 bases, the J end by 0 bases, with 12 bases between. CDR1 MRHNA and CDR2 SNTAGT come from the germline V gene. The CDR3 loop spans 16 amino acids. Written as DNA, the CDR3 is TGTGCCAGCAGTGAAGCGGAGGGAGCCTCTGGAAACACCATATATTTT. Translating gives CASSEAEGASGNTIYF.

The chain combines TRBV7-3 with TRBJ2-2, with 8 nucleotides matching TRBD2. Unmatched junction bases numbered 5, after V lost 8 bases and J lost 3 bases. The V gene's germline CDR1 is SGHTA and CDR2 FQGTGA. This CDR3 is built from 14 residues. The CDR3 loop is CASQRAGDTGELFF. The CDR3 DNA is TGTGCCAGCCAGCGAGCGGGGGACACCGGGGAGCTGTTTTTT.

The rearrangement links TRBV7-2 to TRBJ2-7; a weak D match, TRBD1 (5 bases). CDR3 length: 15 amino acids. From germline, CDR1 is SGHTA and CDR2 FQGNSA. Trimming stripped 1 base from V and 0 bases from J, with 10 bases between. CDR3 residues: CASSLEQGRSYEQYF. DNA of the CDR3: TGTGCCAGCAGCTTAGAGCAGGGTCGCTCCTACGAGCAGTACTTC.

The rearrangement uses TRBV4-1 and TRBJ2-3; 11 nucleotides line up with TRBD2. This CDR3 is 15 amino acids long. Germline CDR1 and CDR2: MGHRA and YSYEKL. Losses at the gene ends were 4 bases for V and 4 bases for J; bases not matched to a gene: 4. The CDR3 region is CASSLSGLAADTQYF. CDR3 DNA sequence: TGCGCCAGCAGCCTTTCGGGACTAGCGGCAGATACGCAGTATTTT.

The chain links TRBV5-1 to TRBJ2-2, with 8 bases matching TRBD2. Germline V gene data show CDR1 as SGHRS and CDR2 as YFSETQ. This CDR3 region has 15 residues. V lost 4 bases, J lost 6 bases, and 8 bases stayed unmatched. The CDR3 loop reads CASSGVVAGPGELFF. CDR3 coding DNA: TGCGCCAGCAGCGGGGTGGTAGCGGGACCCGGGGAGCTGTTTTTT.

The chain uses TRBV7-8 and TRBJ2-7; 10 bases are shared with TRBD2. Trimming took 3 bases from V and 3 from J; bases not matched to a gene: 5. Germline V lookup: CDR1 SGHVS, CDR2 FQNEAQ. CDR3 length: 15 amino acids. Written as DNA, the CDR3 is TGTGCCAGCAGCTTCGGGGCTAGCGGGAGCTACGAGCAGTACTTC. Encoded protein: CASSFGASGSYEQYF.

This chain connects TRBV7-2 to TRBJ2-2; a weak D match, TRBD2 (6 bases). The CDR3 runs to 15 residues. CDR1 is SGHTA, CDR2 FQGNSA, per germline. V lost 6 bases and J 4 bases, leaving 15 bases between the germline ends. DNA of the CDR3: TGTGCCAGCAGTTTGGGTAGGACTACCACCGGGGAGCTGTTTTTT. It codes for CASSLGRTTTGELFF.

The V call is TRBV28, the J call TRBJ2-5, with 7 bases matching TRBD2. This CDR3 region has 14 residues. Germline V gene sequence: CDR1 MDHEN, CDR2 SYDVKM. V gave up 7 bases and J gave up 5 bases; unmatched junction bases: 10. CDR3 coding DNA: TGTGCCAGCACCTTGGGAGGGGCAGGGGAGACCCAGTACTTC. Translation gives CASTLGGAGETQYF.

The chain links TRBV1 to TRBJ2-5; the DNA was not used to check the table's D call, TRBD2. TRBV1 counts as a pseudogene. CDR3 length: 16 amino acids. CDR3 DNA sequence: TGCACCAGCAGCCAAGGTTTAGCGGGACCTCAAGAGACCCAGTACTTC. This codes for CTSSQGLAGPQETQYF.